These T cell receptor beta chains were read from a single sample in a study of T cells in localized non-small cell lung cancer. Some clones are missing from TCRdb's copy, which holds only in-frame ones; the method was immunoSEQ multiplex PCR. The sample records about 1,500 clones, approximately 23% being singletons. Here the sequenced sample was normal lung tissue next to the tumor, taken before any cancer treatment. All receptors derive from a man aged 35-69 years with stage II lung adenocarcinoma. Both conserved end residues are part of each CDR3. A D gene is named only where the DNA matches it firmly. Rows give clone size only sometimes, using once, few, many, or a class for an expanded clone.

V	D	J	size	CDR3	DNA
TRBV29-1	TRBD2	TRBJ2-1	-	CSVESGKNSYNEQFF	TGCAGCGTTGAGAGCGGGAAGAACTCCTACAATGAGCAGTTCTTC
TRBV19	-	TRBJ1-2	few	CASTPDGQYGYTF	TGTGCCAGTACCCCAGACGGGCAGTATGGCTACACCTTC
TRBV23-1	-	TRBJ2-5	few	CASSQGPYGGLIQETQYF	TGCGCCAGCAGCCAAGGCCCTTACGGGGGCCTAATTCAAGAGACCCAGTACTTC
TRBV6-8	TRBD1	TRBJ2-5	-	CASSPRDRGRETQYF	TGTGCCAGCAGTCCTCGGGACAGGGGGCGGGAGACCCAGTACTTC
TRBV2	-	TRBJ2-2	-	CASSEALTGNTGELFF	TGTGCCAGCAGTGAAGCGTTGACTGGGAACACCGGGGAGCTGTTTTTT
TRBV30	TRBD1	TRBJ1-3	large	CAWDRARGNTIYF	TGTGCCTGGGACAGGGCGCGTGGAAACACCATATATTTT
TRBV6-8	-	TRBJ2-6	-	CASSYQGGANVLTF	TGTGCCAGCAGTTACCAGGGTGGGGCCAACGTCCTGACTTTC
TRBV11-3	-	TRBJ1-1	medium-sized	CASSQGGGVGGPEAFF	TGTGCCAGCAGCCAAGGAGGGGGAGTAGGGGGTCCTGAAGCTTTCTTT
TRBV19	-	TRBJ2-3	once	CASSIDRGRTDTQYF	TGTGCCAGTAGTATAGATAGGGGTCGCACAGATACGCAGTATTTT
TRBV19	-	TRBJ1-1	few	CASSIAGSEAFF	TGTGCCAGTAGTATAGCGGGGAGTGAAGCTTTCTTT
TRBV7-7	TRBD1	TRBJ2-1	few	CASSLGQGSYNEQFF	TGTGCCAGCAGCCTTGGACAGGGGTCCTACAATGAGCAGTTCTTC
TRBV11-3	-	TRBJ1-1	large	CASSLPAVNTEAFF	TGTGCCAGCAGCCTACCCGCAGTGAACACTGAAGCTTTCTTT
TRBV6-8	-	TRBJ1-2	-	CASTLGGSYGYTF	TGTGCCAGCACCCTTGGGGGAAGCTATGGCTACACCTTC
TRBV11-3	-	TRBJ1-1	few	CASSRTGGVGTEAFF	TGTGCCAGCAGCCGAACGGGCGGGGTCGGGACTGAAGCTTTCTTT
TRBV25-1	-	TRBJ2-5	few	CASSELRLPQETQYF	TGTGCCAGCAGTGAATTAAGACTGCCGCAAGAGACCCAGTACTTC
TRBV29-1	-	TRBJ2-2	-	CSFRAGQERTGELFF	TGCAGCTTCCGCGCCGGGCAGGAGCGCACCGGGGAGCTGTTTTTT
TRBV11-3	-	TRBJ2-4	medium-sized	CASSLGDSLAKNIQYF	TGTGCCAGCAGCTTAGGGGATTCTCTAGCCAAAAACATTCAGTACTTC
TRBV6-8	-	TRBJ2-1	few	CASGSTNNEQFF	TGTGCCAGCGGGAGTACCAACAATGAGCAGTTCTTC
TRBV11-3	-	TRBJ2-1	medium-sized	CASSLAGSRGNEQFF	TGTGCCAGCAGCCTCGCGGGGTCTCGGGGGAATGAGCAGTTCTTC
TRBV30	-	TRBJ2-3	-	CAWVPGPGSGAQYF	TGTGCCTGGGTCCCGGGGCCAGGATCCGGTGCGCAGTATTTT
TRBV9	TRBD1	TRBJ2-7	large	CASSPRTGGEQYF	TGTGCCAGCAGCCCAAGGACAGGGGGCGAGCAGTACTTC
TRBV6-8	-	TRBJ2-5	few	CALSSGSDIGVETQYF	TGTGCCCTCAGTAGCGGCTCGGACATTGGGGTGGAGACCCAGTACTTC
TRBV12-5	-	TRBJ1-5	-	CASGLALLQPQHF	TGTGCTAGTGGTTTGGCCCTACTTCAGCCCCAGCATTTT
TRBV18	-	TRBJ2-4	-	CASSPWAGASKNIQYF	TGTGCCAGCTCACCATGGGCAGGGGCCTCCAAAAACATTCAGTACTTC
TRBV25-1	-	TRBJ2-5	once	CASSEGGTGRETQYF	TGTGCCAGCAGTGAGGGAGGGACAGGCCGCGAGACCCAGTACTTC
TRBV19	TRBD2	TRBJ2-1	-	CASRPGLAGVNEQFF	TGTGCCAGTAGGCCCGGACTAGCGGGGGTCAATGAGCAGTTCTTC
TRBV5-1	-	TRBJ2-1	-	CASSLEATYDEQFF	TGCGCCAGCAGCTTGGAGGCAACGTATGATGAGCAGTTCTTC
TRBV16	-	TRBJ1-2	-	CASSQSPQGGYTF	TGTGCCAGCAGCCAATCTCCCCAGGGTGGCTACACCTTC
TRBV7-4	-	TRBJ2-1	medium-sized	CASSLSGTERYNEQFF	TGTGCCAGCAGCTTAAGTGGGACCGAGAGATACAATGAGCAGTTCTTC
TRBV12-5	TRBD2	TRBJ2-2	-	CASGLVMRPLAGGPGELFF	TGTGCTAGTGGTTTGGTAATGAGACCCCTAGCGGGAGGTCCTGGGGAGCTGTTTTTT
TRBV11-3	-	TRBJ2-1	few	CASSLDIGSYNEQFF	TGTGCCAGCAGCCTGGACATCGGCTCCTACAATGAGCAGTTCTTC
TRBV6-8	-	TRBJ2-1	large	CASSHGGGLYNEQFF	TGTGCCAGCAGTCATGGAGGGGGTCTCTACAATGAGCAGTTCTTC
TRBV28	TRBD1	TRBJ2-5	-	CASSFRTGVSAQYF	TGTGCCAGCAGTTTCCGGACAGGGGTATCGGCCCAGTACTTC
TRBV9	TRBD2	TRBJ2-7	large	CASSEPLAGEAYEQYF	TGTGCCAGCAGTGAACCCCTAGCGGGGGAGGCCTACGAGCAGTACTTC
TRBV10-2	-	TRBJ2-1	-	CASNSPGEYNEQFF	TGCGCCAGCAATTCCCCTGGGGAGTACAATGAGCAGTTCTTC
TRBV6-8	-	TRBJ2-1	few	CAITWGEGNEQFF	TGTGCCATCACATGGGGAGAGGGGAATGAGCAGTTCTTC
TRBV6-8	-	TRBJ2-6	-	CASSPLSWGSSGANVLTF	TGTGCCAGCAGTCCCCTGTCGTGGGGAAGCTCTGGGGCCAACGTCCTGACTTTC
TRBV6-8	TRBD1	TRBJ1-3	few	CASSKQGFGNTIYF	TGTGCCAGCAGTAAACAGGGGTTCGGAAACACCATATATTTT
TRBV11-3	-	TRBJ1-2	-	CASSPRLLPEGYTF	TGTGCCAGCAGCCCCCGACTGCTCCCGGAGGGCTACACCTTC
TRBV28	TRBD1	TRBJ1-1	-	CASSLSGQIKARDTEAFF	TGTGCCAGCAGCTTATCGGGACAGATTAAGGCGAGGGACACTGAAGCTTTCTTT